The T cell receptor (beta chain) described here comes from a study of control samples from healthy donors and cancer patients. Produced via immunoSEQ multiplex PCR; TCRdb's table is partial and in-frame only. This sample has about 190,000 clones, with roughly nine tenths found just once. The receptor was derived from a man aged 25 to 40 in good health. Material for sequencing was blood.

CDR3 protein: CASTQQGYQPQHF. CDR3 nucleotides: TGTGCCAGCACCCAACAGGGATATCAGCCCCAGCATTTT. This chain uses TRBV6-5 with TRBJ1-5; possible D gene TRBD1, 6 bases. CDR1 is MNHEY and CDR2 is SVGAGI in the germline V gene. With 7 bases removed from V and 5 bases from J, the gap between germline ends came to 12 bases. This CDR3 has 13 residues.